What follows are 32 T cell receptor beta chains derived from one specimen sequenced in a study of shared clonotypes between healthy human individuals. Libraries were prepared by immunoSEQ multiplex PCR; TCRdb keeps only in-frame clonotypes and omits some of them. The sample holds some 2,100,000 clones; about 94% are singletons and the top ten take roughly 0.13%. Material for sequencing was naive CD4+ T cells sorted from blood. This sample's subset: CD45RA+ positively selected. These TCRs come from a man between 18 and 29 years old in good health.

The CDR3 region is CASSLLAGDYNEQFF. In DNA form, the CDR3 reads TGCGCCAGCAGCTTACTAGCGGGAGACTACAATGAGCAGTTCTTC. The chain has TRBV5-1 and TRBJ2-1; 11 bases agree with TRBD2. Germline values: CDR1 SGHRS, CDR2 YFSETQ. The CDR3 is made up of 15 amino acids. With 2 bases clipped from V and 3 bases from J, the junction kept 1 base outside the gene matches.

Remarks on this clone: This sample also contains other DNA sequences that code for the same CDR3. The chain has TRBV19 and TRBJ1-1; no definite D call. The CDR3 has 12 residues. Trimming took off 3 bases at V and 6 bases at J, with 8 bases between the two ends. CDR1 and CDR2 from the germline V gene are LNHDA and SQIVND (reference sequence). This CDR3 reads CASSIWGAEAFF. In DNA, the CDR3 is TGTGCCAGTAGTATCTGGGGTGCTGAAGCTTTCTTT.

The rearrangement joins TRBV5-1 to TRBJ2-5; D remains ambiguous. Germline lookup yields CDR1 SGHRS and CDR2 YFSETQ. V gave up 4 bases and J gave up 4 bases, with 11 bases separating them. The CDR3 is 13 residues long. This chain's CDR3 is CASSLVDLETQYF. CDR3 in DNA: TGCGCCAGCAGCCTGGTTGACTTAGAGACCCAGTACTTC.

Turning to this clone: Other DNA sequences in the sample encode the same CDR3. V gene TRBV5-1 combines with J gene TRBJ2-3, with a tentative D call TRBD2 (6 bases). V was clipped by 0 bases and J by 1 base, with 9 bases between them. Germline values: CDR1 SGHRS, CDR2 YFSETQ. The CDR3 is 15 residues long. As DNA, the CDR3 is TGCGCCAGCAGCTTGGAGGGCGGGGGCACAGATACGCAGTATTTT. This codes for CASSLEGGGTDTQYF.

The chain joins TRBV4-1 to TRBJ2-5, with 10 nucleotides matching TRBD1. The CDR3 loop spans 16 amino acids. The germline CDR1 and CDR2 sequences are MGHRA and YSYEKL. J lost 0 bases, V lost 3 bases, and 4 bases had no gene match. This CDR3 reads CASSQTGTGDQETQYF. CDR3 nucleotide sequence: TGCGCCAGCAGCCAGACCGGGACAGGGGACCAAGAGACCCAGTACTTC.

The chain is built from TRBV5-1 and TRBJ2-7, with 7 bases lining up with TRBD1. After removal of 4 bases from V and 4 bases from J, the junction contained 14 bases not matched to a gene. CDR3 length: 16 amino acids. CDR1 is SGHRS, CDR2 YFSETQ, per germline. In DNA, the CDR3 is TGCGCCAGCAGCATATCTTCCGGGACAGCGCCGTACGAGCAGTACTTC. Amino acids: CASSISSGTAPYEQYF.

The genes are TRBV30 and TRBJ1-2; unclear D gene. The CDR3 spans 14 residues. The germline CDR1 and CDR2 sequences are GTSNPN and SVGIG (reference sequence). V was pared by 0 bases and J by 6 bases, with 14 bases between. CDR3 loop: CAWSVEPRFHGYTF. Written as DNA, the CDR3 is TGTGCCTGGAGTGTGGAGCCACGGTTCCATGGCTACACCTTC.

The genes are TRBV13 and TRBJ1-6, with D unresolved. CDR3 length: 15 residues. The V and J ends lost 0 bases and 7 bases respectively, with 10 bases between them. CDR1 and CDR2 from the germline V gene are PRHDT and FYEKMQ (reference sequence). CDR3 residues: CASSLGQIINSPLHF. CDR3 bases: TGTGCCAGCAGCTTAGGACAGATTATCAATTCACCCCTCCACTTT.

This chain links TRBV2 with TRBJ1-4, with D possibly being TRBD1 (5 bases). V lost 6 bases, J lost 8 bases, and 19 bases lay in between. Germline lookup yields CDR1 SNHLY and CDR2 FYNNEI. The CDR3 is made up of 15 amino acids. The CDR3 bases are TGTGCCAGCAGCCACGGGGGGAAGGGGAACGAAAAACTGTTTTTT. Its translation: CASSHGGKGNEKLFF.

The chain uses TRBV18 and TRBJ2-6; no firm D call. The CDR3 covers 15 residues. Per germline, CDR1 KGHSH and CDR2 LQKENI. V gave up 3 bases and J gave up 0 bases, with 6 bases separating them. CDR3 residues: CASSPGSSGANVLTF. CDR3 in DNA: TGTGCCAGCTCACCCGGATCCTCTGGGGCCAACGTCCTGACTTTC. The full variable domain, completed using reference TRBV18 and TRBJ2-6, is NAGVMQNPRHLVRRRGQEARLRCSPMKGHSHVYWYRQLPEEGLKFMVYLQKENIIDESGMPKERFSAEFPKEGPSILRIQQVVRGDSAAYFCASSPGSSGANVLTFGAGSRLTVL.

V is TRBV30 and J is TRBJ2-4; D remains unclear. The CDR3 is 17 residues long. The germline V gene encodes CDR1 GTSNPN and CDR2 SVGIG (reference sequence). The V and J ends lost 3 bases and 0 bases respectively, with 18 bases between them. In DNA, the CDR3 is TGTGCCTGGAGCTTAGGCAAGTTCTCACTAGCCAAAAACATTCAGTACTTC. Translation gives CAWSLGKFSLAKNIQYF.

The CDR3 DNA follows: TGCGCCAGCAGCCCCGAGGGGGAGCGGGGCACCGGGGAGCTGTTTTTT. It is translated as CASSPEGERGTGELFF. This chain joins TRBV4-3 and TRBJ2-2, with a tentative D call TRBD2 (7 bases). CDR1 and CDR2 (germline): LGHNA, YSLEER. The CDR3 totals 16 residues. The V gene lost 4 bases and the J gene lost 4 bases, with 16 bases spanning the gap.

V gene TRBV7-2 combines with J gene TRBJ2-1; 11 bases line up with TRBD2. The CDR3 consists of 16 residues. CDR1 is SGHTA, CDR2 FQGNSA, per germline. Trimming took 2 bases from V and 5 from J; bases not matched to a gene: 5. The CDR3 protein is CASSLIAGGGHNEQFF. The CDR3 DNA is TGTGCCAGCAGCTTAATAGCGGGAGGGGGCCACAATGAGCAGTTCTTC.

The chain has TRBV6-1 and TRBJ1-2; D gene ambiguous. CDR1 and CDR2 from the germline V gene are MNHNS and SASEGT. The CDR3 runs 13 residues. V was trimmed by 7 bases and J by 8 bases, leaving 17 bases between them. CDR3 protein: CASNPTRGEGYTF. The CDR3 DNA reads TGTGCCAGCAATCCCACTCGGGGAGAAGGCTACACCTTC.

The chain has TRBV11-2 and TRBJ2-5; 10 bases match TRBD1. The CDR3 runs 15 residues. Losses at the gene ends were 5 bases for V and 5 bases for J; bases not matched to a gene: 8. CDR1 and CDR2 from the germline V gene are SGHAT and FQNNGV. CDR3 coding DNA: TGTGCCAGCAGCCAGCGACAGGGGGCTTGGGAGACCCAGTACTTC. Protein: CASSQRQGAWETQYF.

The CDR3 DNA follows: TGCAGCGTTGCGGGGCGTCTGGGAAACACCATATATTTT. Translated, it gives CSVAGRLGNTIYF. This chain links TRBV29-1 with TRBJ1-3; D may be TRBD1 (5 bases). Trimming took off 4 bases at V and 4 bases at J, with 11 bases between the two ends. The germline V gene has CDR1 SQVTM and CDR2 ANQGSEA. This CDR3 contains 13 residues.

The chain links TRBV2 to TRBJ2-2, with 9 bases fitting TRBD2. Trimming cost V 7 bases and J 6 bases; bases outside gene matches: 9. Germline-derived CDR1 and CDR2 are SNHLY and FYNNEI. The CDR3 sequence is 15 residues long. CDR3 region: CASKETSGTPGELFF. The CDR3 DNA reads as TGTGCCAGCAAAGAGACTAGCGGAACCCCCGGGGAGCTGTTTTTT.

Regarding this clone: Other nucleotide sequences from this sample produce the same CDR3. V is TRBV7-9 and J is TRBJ1-1; unclear D gene. This CDR3 has 13 residues. Trimming pared 5 bases from V and 0 bases from J, leaving 7 bases between. Germline CDR1 is SEHNR and CDR2 is FQNEAQ (reference sequence). The CDR3 loop is CASSLLMNTEAFF. In nucleotides, the CDR3 is TGTGCCAGCAGCCTCTTGATGAACACTGAAGCTTTCTTT.

This clone showed up just once. The chain recombines TRBV6-6 with TRBJ1-3; TRBD1 might be the D (5 bases). There are 14 residues in the CDR3. The V end lost 4 bases, the J end lost 1 base, and 8 bases lay between the germline ends. Germline V gives CDR1 MNHNY, CDR2 SVGAGI (reference sequence). The DNA for the CDR3 is TGTGCCAGCAGTTTTCGGGGGTCTGGAAACACCATATATTTT. It is translated as CASSFRGSGNTIYF.

The rearrangement uses TRBV14 and TRBJ2-1; D may correspond to TRBD1 or TRBD2 (5 bases each). The CDR3 spans 12 residues. The V and J ends lost 4 bases and 8 bases respectively, with 9 bases between them. Germline V gene data show CDR1 as SGHDN and CDR2 as FVKESK. In nucleotides, the CDR3 is TGTGCCAGCAGCCTGGGACCACATGAGCAGTTCTTC. This encodes CASSLGPHEQFF.

This clone has only one observation. The genes are TRBV10-3 and TRBJ2-3; D is perhaps TRBD2 (7 bases). This CDR3 region has 16 residues. Germline loops: CDR1 ENHRY, CDR2 SYGVKD. Trimming took off 8 bases at V and 4 bases at J, with 22 bases between the two ends. The CDR3 DNA reads TGTGCCATCTCTGACATGGGCGGGGGCGCGGCAGATACGCAGTATTTT. As protein: CAISDMGGGAADTQYF.

With respect to this clone: Other DNA variants within this sample encode the same CDR3. The rearrangement links TRBV5-1 to TRBJ2-3; tentative D call: TRBD1 (5 bases). The CDR3 is 15 residues long. The germline CDR1 and CDR2 sequences are SGHRS and YFSETQ. Deletions cut 1 base from V and 0 bases from J, with 9 bases between. This chain's CDR3 is CASSLSGASTDTQYF. The CDR3 DNA follows: TGCGCCAGCAGCTTGAGTGGGGCTAGCACAGATACGCAGTATTTT.

The V gene is TRBV30, the J gene TRBJ1-1; 7 positions agree with TRBD1. V gave up 2 bases and J gave up 4 bases; unmatched junction bases: 7. The CDR3 extends over 14 amino acids. Germline V gene data show CDR1 as GTSNPN and CDR2 as SVGIG (reference sequence). Here the CDR3 DNA reads TGTGCCTGGAGTCAAAGGGGGCTGGGCACTGAAGCTTTCTTT. It translates to CAWSQRGLGTEAFF.

This clone was seen a single time. This sequence joins TRBV7-6 and TRBJ2-7, with 12 nucleotides matching TRBD2. Germline CDR1 and CDR2: SGHVS and FNYEAQ. Losses at the gene ends were 3 bases for V and 3 bases for J; bases not matched to a gene: 0. CDR3 length equals 14 residues. This chain's CDR3 is CASSLGLAGYEQYF. DNA for the CDR3: TGTGCCAGCAGCTTGGGACTAGCGGGCTACGAGCAGTACTTC.

The chain joins TRBV6-6 to TRBJ2-5; tentatively, D is TRBD1 (6 bases). Trimming cost V 8 bases and J 4 bases, with 14 bases left between them. The CDR3 sequence is 13 residues long. Germline values: CDR1 MNHNY, CDR2 SVGAGI (reference sequence). CDR3 DNA sequence: TGTGCCAGCCGAACAGGGTTTCGAGAGACCCAGTACTTC. Translation gives CASRTGFRETQYF.

This clone was recorded once. This sequence joins TRBV4-1 and TRBJ1-2; D remains unclear. In germline, CDR1 is MGHRA, CDR2 YSYEKL. The CDR3 consists of 18 residues. V was cut by 0 bases and J by 2 bases, with 19 bases left in between. This chain's CDR3 is CASSQEGTAYPANYGYTF. Written as DNA, the CDR3 is TGCGCCAGCAGCCAAGAGGGAACAGCCTACCCCGCAAACTATGGCTACACCTTC.

The chain carries TRBV10-3 and TRBJ1-4; TRBD1 agrees at 10 bases. The CDR3 extends over 15 amino acids. The germline V gene has CDR1 ENHRY and CDR2 SYGVKD. The J segment lost 2 bases and the V segment lost 8 bases, leaving 5 bases of the junction unmatched. The CDR3 reads CAIGTGVGTNEKLFF. CDR3 DNA: TGTGCCATCGGGACAGGGGTTGGCACTAATGAAAAACTGTTTTTT.

The chain links TRBV25-1 to TRBJ2-5; 9 positions match TRBD2. This CDR3 spans 16 amino acids. Germline assignment: CDR1 MGHDK and CDR2 SYGVNS. Trimming at V came to 5 bases and at J to 4 bases, leaving 11 bases not matched to a gene. CDR3 nucleotides: TGTGCCAGCAGTTTAGCGGGAGTAGGGGTGGGAGAGACCCAGTACTTC. Its translation: CASSLAGVGVGETQYF.

This sequence joins TRBV4-1 and TRBJ1-4; D unclear. Germline CDR1 reads MGHRA; CDR2 reads YSYEKL. The length of the CDR3 is 19 residues. Trimming pared 0 bases from V and 8 bases from J, leaving 25 bases between. This CDR3 is CASSQEQRSHPWVAEKLFF. CDR3 in DNA: TGCGCCAGCAGCCAAGAGCAGCGCAGTCACCCCTGGGTTGCCGAAAAACTGTTTTTT.

The chain is built from TRBV11-2 and TRBJ1-1, with a possible D match to TRBD1 (6 bases). V was shortened by 7 bases and J by 5 bases, with 14 bases between the two germline ends. Germline assignment: CDR1 SGHAT and CDR2 FQNNGV. This CDR3 region has 13 residues. CDR3 nucleotide sequence: TGTGCCAGCACCCTGGGGGCAGGGACTGAAGCTTTCTTT. Translating it yields CASTLGAGTEAFF.

The V and J genes are TRBV4-2 and TRBJ2-7, with D possibly matching TRBD2 (6 bases). The V gene lost 0 bases and the J gene lost 3 bases, with 12 bases spanning the gap. This CDR3 region has 15 residues. The germline V gene encodes CDR1 LGHNA and CDR2 YNFKEQ. CDR3 nucleotide sequence: TGTGCCAGCAGCCAAGATGAGCGGGTCAACTACGAGCAGTACTTC. Translation gives CASSQDERVNYEQYF.

As for this clone: At one end the junction does not follow the germline gene, possibly because of a read error. The V and J genes are TRBV5-5 and TRBJ2-7; D gene uncertain. CDR3 size: 13 residues. Germline CDR1 is SGHKS and CDR2 is YYEKEE (reference sequence). The CDR3 DNA sequence: TGTGCCAGCAGCTTTCGAGACTCCCACGAGCAGTACTTC. It is translated as CASSFRDSHEQYF.